The present T cell receptor beta chain was sequenced within a study of CD8 T cells in ankylosing spondylitis. TCRdb reprocessed the 5' RACE reads with MiXCR, giving one entry per CDR3 protein. The table has fewer than 250,000 distinct CDR3 sequences, roughly a tenth seen once; the top ten hold 21%. Notes on this clonotype: What it recognizes is unknown.

Notes on the study in general: In ankylosing spondylitis blood, a motif of eight highly homologous TCR beta variants appeared characteristic.

This CDR3 spans 17 amino acids. The V gene's germline CDR1 is DFQATT and CDR2 SNEGSKA (reference sequence). V was pared by 6 bases and J by 0 bases, with 22 bases between. The source material was blood, either unsorted or a sorted T cell fraction (not recorded which). This TCR was sampled from a male donor with ankylosing spondylitis or in good health (not recorded which). The rearrangement uses TRBV20-1 and TRBJ2-3, with D possibly TRBD1 on 6 matching bases. In DNA, the CDR3 is TGCAGTGCCATTAACCAAGGACAGCCGGGTAGCACAGATACGCAGTATTTT. It codes for CSAINQGQPGSTDTQYF.